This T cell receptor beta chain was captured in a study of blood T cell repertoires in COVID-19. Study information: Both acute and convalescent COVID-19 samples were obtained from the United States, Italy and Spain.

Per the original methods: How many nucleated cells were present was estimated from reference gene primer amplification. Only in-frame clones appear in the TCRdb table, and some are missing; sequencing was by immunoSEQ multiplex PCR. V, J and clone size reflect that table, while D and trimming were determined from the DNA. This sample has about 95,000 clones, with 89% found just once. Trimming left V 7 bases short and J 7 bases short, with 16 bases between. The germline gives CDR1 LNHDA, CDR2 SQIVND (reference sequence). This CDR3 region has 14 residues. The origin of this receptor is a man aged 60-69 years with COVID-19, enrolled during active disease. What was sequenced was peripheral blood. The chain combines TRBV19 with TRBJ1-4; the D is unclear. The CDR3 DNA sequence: TGTGCCAGTAAATCTTCCCCGGGGATTGAAAAACTGTTTTTT. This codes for CASKSSPGIEKLFF.